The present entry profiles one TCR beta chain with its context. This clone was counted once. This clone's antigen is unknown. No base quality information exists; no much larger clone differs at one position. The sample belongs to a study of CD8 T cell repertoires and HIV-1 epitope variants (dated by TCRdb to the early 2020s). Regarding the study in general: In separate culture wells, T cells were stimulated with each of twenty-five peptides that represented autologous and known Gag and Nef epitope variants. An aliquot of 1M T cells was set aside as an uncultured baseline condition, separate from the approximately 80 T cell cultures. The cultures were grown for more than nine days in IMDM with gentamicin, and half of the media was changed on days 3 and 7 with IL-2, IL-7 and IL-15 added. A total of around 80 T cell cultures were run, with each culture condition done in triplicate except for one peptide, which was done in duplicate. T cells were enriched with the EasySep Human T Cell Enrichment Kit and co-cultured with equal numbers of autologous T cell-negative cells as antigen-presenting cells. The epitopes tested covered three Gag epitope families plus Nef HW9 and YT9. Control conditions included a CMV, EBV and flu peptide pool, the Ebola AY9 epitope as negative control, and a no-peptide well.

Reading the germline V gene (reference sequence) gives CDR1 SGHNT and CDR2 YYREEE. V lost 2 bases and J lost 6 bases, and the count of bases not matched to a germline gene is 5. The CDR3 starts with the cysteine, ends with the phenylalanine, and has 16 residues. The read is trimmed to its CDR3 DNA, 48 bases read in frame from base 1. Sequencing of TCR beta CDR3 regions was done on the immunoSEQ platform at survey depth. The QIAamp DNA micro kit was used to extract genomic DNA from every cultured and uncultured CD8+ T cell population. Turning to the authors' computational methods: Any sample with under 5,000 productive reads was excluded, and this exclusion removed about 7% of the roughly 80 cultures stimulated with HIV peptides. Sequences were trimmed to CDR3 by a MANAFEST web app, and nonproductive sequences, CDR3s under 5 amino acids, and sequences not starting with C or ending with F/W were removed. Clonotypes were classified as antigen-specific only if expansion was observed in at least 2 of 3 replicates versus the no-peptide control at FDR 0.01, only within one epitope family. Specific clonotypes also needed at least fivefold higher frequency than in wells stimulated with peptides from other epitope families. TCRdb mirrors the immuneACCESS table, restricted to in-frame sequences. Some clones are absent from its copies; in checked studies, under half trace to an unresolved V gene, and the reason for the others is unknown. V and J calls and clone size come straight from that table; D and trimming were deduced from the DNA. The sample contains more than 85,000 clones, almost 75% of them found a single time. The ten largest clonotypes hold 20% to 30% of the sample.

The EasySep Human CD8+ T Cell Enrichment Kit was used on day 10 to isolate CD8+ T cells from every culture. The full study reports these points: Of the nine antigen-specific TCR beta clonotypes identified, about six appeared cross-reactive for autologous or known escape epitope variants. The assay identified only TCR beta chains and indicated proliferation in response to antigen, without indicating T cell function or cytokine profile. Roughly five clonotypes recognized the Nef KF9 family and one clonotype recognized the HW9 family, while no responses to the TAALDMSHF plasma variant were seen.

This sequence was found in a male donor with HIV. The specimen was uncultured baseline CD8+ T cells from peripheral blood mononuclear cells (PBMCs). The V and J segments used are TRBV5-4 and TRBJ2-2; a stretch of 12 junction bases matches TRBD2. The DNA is TGTGCCAGCAGCTTATCCGGACTAGCGGGGTCCGGGGAGCTGTTTTTT. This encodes CASSLSGLAGSGELFF.